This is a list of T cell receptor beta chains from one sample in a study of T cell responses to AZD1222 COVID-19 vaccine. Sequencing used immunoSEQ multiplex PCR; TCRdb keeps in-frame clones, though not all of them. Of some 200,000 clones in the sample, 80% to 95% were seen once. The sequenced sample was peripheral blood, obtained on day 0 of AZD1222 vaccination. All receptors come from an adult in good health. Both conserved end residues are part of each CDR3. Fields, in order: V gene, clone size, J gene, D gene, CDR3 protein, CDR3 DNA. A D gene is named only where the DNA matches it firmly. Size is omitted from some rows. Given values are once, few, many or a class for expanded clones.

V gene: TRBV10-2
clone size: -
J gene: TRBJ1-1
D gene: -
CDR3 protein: CASSRGGNTEAFF
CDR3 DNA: TGCGCCAGCAGCAGGGGAGGGAACACTGAAGCTTTCTTT

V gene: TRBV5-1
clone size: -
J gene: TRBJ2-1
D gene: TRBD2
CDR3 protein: CASSLGDYSSYNEQFF
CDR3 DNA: TGCGCCAGCAGCTTGGGGGACTATAGCTCCTACAATGAGCAGTTCTTC

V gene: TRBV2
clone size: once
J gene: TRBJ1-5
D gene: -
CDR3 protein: CASSDQGYNQPQHF
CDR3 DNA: TGTGCCAGCAGTGACCAGGGCTACAATCAGCCCCAGCATTTT

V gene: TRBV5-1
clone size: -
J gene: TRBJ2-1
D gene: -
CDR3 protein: CASSLGTPDYNEQFF
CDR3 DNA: TGCGCCAGCAGCCTAGGGACGCCGGATTACAATGAGCAGTTCTTC

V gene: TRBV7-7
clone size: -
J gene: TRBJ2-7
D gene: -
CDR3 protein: CASSVGGPSYEQYF
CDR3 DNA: TGTGCCAGCAGCGTCGGGGGACCCTCCTACGAGCAGTACTTC

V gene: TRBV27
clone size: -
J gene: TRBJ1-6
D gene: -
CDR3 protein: CASSQGGTLHF
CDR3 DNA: TGTGCCAGCAGTCAAGGCGGGACCCTCCACTTT

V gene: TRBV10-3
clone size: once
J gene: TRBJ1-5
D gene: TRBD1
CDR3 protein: CAISETQGGVQPQHF
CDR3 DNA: TGTGCCATCAGTGAGACCCAGGGGGGAGTTCAGCCCCAGCATTTT

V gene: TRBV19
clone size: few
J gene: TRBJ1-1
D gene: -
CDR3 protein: CASSTFGGDTEAFF
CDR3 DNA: TGTGCCAGTAGTACCTTCGGGGGTGACACTGAAGCTTTCTTT

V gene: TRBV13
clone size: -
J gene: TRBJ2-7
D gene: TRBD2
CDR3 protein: CASSRYQAGTYEQYF
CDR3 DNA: TGTGCCAGCAGCCGTTATCAAGCGGGGACCTACGAGCAGTACTTC

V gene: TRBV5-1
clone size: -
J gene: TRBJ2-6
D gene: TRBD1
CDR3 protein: CASSPGPTGSSGANVLTF
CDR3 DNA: TGCGCCAGCAGCCCGGGGCCGACAGGGAGCTCTGGGGCCAACGTCCTGACTTTC

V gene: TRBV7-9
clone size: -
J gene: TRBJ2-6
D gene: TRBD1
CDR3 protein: CASSTRQGTRTGANVLTF
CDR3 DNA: TGTGCCAGCAGCACTAGACAGGGAACTAGAACTGGGGCCAACGTCCTGACTTTC

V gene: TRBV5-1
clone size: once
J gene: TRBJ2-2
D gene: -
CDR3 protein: CASSSLGLQITGELFF
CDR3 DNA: TGCGCCAGCAGCTCCTTAGGACTCCAAATCACCGGGGAGCTGTTTTTT

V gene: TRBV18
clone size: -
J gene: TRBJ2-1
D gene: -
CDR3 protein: CASSSRDTVFF
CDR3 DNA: TGTGCCAGCTCATCCCGGGACACCGTTTTCTTC

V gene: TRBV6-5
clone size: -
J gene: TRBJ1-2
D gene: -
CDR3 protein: CASGSGNGYTF
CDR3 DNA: TGTGCCAGCGGTTCAGGGAACGGCTACACCTTC

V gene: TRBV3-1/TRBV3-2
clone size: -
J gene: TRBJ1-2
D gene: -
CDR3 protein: CASSKEVGRNYGYTF
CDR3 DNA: TGTGCCAGCAGTAAAGAAGTAGGGCGAAACTATGGCTACACCTTC

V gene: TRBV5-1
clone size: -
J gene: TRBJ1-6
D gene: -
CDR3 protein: CASSLAGYSPLHF
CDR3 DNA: TGCGCCAGCAGCTTGGCCGGGTATTCACCCCTCCACTTT

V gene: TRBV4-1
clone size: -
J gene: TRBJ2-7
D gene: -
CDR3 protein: CASSQPPVREQYF
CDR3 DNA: TGCGCCAGCAGCCAACCCCCTGTACGGGAGCAGTACTTC

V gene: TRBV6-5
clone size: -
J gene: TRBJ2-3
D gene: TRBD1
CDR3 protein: CASSPDRGWTDTQYF
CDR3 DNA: TGTGCCAGCAGCCCGGACAGGGGTTGGACAGATACGCAGTATTTT

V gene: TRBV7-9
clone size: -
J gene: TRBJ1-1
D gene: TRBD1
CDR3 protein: CASSLSGTGADTEAFF
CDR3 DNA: TGTGCCAGCAGCTTATCAGGGACAGGGGCGGACACTGAAGCTTTCTTT

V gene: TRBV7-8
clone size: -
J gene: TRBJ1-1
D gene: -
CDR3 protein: CASSFYPGSTEAFF
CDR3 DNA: TGTGCCAGCAGCTTTTACCCAGGGAGCACTGAAGCTTTCTTT

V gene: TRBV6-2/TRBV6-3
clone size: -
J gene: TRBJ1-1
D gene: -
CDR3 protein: CASSYGQGWRYAFF
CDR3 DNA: TGTGCCAGCAGTTATGGGCAGGGATGGCGGTACGCTTTCTTT

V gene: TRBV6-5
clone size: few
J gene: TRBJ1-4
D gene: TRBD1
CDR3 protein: CAGTGTGGSNEKLFF
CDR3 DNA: TGTGCCGGTACCGGGACAGGGGGCTCTAATGAAAAACTGTTTTTT

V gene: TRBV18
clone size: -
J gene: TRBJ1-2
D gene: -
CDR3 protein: CASSPMIREGYTF
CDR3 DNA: TGTGCCAGCTCACCAATGATTAGGGAAGGCTACACCTTC

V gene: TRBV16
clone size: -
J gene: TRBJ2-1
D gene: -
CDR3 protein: CASDTSSYNEQFF
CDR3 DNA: TGTGCCAGCGACACGAGCTCCTACAATGAGCAGTTCTTC

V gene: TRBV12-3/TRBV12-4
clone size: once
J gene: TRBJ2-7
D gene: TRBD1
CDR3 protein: CASTTGGPYEQYF
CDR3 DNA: TGTGCCAGCACGACAGGGGGGCCCTACGAGCAGTACTTC

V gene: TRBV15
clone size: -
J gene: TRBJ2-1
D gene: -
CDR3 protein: CATSPDEHGLTYNEQFF
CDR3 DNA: TGTGCCACCAGCCCAGATGAACATGGACTCACCTACAATGAGCAGTTCTTC

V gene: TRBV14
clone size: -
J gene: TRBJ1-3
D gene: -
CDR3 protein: CASSHTGPGNTIYF
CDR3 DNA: TGTGCCAGCAGCCACACAGGTCCTGGAAACACCATATATTTT

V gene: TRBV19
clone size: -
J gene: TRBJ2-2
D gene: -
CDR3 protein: CASGTRRGGSNTGELFF
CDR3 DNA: TGTGCCAGTGGGACCCGGAGGGGCGGCTCGAACACCGGGGAGCTGTTTTTT

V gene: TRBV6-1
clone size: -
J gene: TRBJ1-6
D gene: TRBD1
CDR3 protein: CASSERTGYNSPLHF
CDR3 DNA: TGTGCCAGCAGTGAAAGGACAGGCTATAATTCACCCCTCCACTTT

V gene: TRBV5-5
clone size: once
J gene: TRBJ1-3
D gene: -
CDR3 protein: CASSLFPGTDGNTIYF
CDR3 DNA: TGTGCCAGCAGCTTGTTTCCGGGGACTGATGGAAACACCATATATTTT

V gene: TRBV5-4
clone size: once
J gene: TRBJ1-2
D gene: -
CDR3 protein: CASSLTTGLYGYTF
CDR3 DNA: TGTGCCAGCAGCTTGACGACAGGCCTCTATGGCTACACCTTC

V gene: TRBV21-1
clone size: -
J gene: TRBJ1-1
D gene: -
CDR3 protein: CASSKVRGRTLDTEAFF
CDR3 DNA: TGTGCCAGCAGCAAAGTGAGAGGGAGGACCCTTGACACTGAAGCTTTCTTT

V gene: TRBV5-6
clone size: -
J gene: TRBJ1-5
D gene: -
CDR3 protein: CASSLRRSNQPQHF
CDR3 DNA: TGTGCCAGCAGCTTGCGACGGAGCAATCAGCCCCAGCATTTT

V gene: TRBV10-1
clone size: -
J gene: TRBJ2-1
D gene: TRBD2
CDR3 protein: CASSRGGSYNEQFF
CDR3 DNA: TGCGCCAGCAGTCGGGGGGGCTCCTACAATGAGCAGTTCTTC

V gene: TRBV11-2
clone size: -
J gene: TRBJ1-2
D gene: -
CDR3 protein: CASSLEPGYGYTF
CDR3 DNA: TGTGCCAGCAGCTTAGAGCCAGGCTATGGCTACACCTTC

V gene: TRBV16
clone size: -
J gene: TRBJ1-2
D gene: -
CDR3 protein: CASSQSGPPDYGYTF
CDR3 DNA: TGTGCCAGCAGCCAATCAGGGCCGCCCGACTATGGCTACACCTTC

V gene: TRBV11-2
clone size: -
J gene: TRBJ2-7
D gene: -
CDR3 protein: CASSLGDGYEQYF
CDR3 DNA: TGTGCCAGCAGCTTAGGGGACGGCTACGAGCAGTACTTC

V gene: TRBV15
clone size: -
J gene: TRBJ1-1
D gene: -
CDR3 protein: CATSRGGAGVPIEAFF
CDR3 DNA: TGTGCCACCAGCAGAGGGGGGGCAGGGGTGCCTATCGAAGCTTTCTTT

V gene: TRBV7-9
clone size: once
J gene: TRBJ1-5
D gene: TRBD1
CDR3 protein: CASSLDPGQGPNQPQHF
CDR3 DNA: TGTGCCAGCAGCTTAGACCCCGGACAGGGCCCCAATCAGCCCCAGCATTTT

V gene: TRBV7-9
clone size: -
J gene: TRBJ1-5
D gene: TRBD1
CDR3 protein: CASSLGQGAGQPQHF
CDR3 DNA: TGTGCCAGCAGTCTGGGACAGGGGGCGGGTCAGCCCCAGCATTTT

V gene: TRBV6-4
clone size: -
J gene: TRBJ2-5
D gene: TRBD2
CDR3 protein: CASSGPIAGTGETQYF
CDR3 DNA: TGTGCCAGCAGTGGACCAATAGCGGGCACGGGAGAGACCCAGTACTTC

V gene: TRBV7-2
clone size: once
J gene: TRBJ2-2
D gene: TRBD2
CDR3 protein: CASSWVGTSGRTGGELFF
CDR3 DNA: TGTGCCAGCAGCTGGGTCGGGACTAGCGGGAGAACGGGCGGGGAGCTGTTTTTT

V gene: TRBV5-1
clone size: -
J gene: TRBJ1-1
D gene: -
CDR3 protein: CASSWRTHLDSEAFF
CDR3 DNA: TGCGCCAGCAGCTGGAGGACCCACCTTGATTCTGAAGCTTTCTTT

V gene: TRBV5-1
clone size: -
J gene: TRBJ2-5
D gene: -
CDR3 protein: CASNLGVYQETQYF
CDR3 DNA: TGCGCCAGCAATCTTGGGGTGTACCAAGAGACCCAGTACTTC

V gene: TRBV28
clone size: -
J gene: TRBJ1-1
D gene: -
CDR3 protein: CASRGALNTEAFF
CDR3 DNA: TGTGCCTCCAGAGGGGCCTTGAACACTGAAGCTTTCTTT

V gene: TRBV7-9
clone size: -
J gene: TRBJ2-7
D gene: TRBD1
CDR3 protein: CASSRPGQGHEQYF
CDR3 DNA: TGTGCCAGCAGCCGCCCGGGACAGGGTCACGAGCAGTACTTC

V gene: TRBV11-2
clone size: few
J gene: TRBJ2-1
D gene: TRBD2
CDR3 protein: CAGGGSGSYNEQFF
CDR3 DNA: TGTGCCGGGGGGGGTTCCGGCTCCTACAATGAGCAGTTCTTC

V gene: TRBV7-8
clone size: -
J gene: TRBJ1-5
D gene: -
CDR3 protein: CASSLIRGGRRQPQHF
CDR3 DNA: TGTGCCAGCAGCCTAATCCGGGGAGGGCGGAGGCAGCCCCAGCATTTT